The clone carrying this T cell receptor beta chain was found a few times. Its antigen is unknown. These data are taken from a study of spatial heterogeneity in lung cancer. Study-wide background: Detection of beta-chain sequences consistently exceeded that of alpha-chain sequences. Each unique TCR and UMI combination was seen more than ten times on average in raw reads.

Time point in this sample: sample taken at primary tumor resection. No cell sorting; template was whole RNA from tumor, lung tissue or PBMC. The donors comprised 60 to 80 untreated early-stage non-small cell lung cancer patients. Overall study findings and caveats: Among blood samples, ubiquitous expanded tumor TCRs appeared more at resection than at follow-up.

TCRdb reanalysed the 5' RACE reads using MiXCR and keeps one entry per CDR3 protein. The table has roughly 70,000 distinct CDR3 sequences, more than 10% seen once; the top ten hold 6.5% to 7.5%. The CDR3 spans 13 residues. CDR1 is MNHEY, CDR2 SVGAGI, per germline. V lost 4 bases and J lost 3, with 7 bases in between. The source of this sequence is a male donor with early-stage non-small cell lung cancer. This chain links TRBV6-5 with TRBJ2-1; perhaps TRBD2 as D (6 bases). The material was PBMCs, obtained at surgery. The CDR3 DNA reads TGTGCCAGCAGTTGGGACTTCTACAATGAGCAGTTCTTC. This encodes CASSWDFYNEQFF.